Each of the 17 T cell receptor beta chains below was sequenced from the same sample in a study of cytomegalovirus exposure and HLA in healthy donors. This PCR relied on a set of 60 Vbeta primers and 13 Jbeta primers. Here immunoSEQ multiplex PCR was the method, and the copy in TCRdb shows in-frame clones only, minus some. The sample contains 180,000 or so clones, about 80% of which appear only once. The sample consisted of PBMCs. These TCRs come from a woman in her twenties or thirties in good health and CMV-seropositive.

The rearrangement joins TRBV30 to TRBJ1-2; D gene unclear. Germline values: CDR1 GTSNPN, CDR2 SVGIG (reference sequence). With 4 bases removed from V and 4 bases from J, the gap between germline ends came to 16 bases. The CDR3 spans 14 residues. CDR3 in amino acids: CAWTWEGTIYGYTF. Written as DNA, the CDR3 is TGTGCCTGGACTTGGGAGGGAACGATCTATGGCTACACCTTC.

CDR3 coding DNA: TGTGCCATCAGCTCGGGACAGCCGAGCTCTGGAAACACCATATATTTT. The encoded protein is CAISSGQPSSGNTIYF. The rearrangement uses TRBV10-3 and TRBJ1-3; 7 positions match TRBD1. This CDR3 has 16 amino acids. The J segment lost 0 bases and the V segment lost 6 bases, leaving 8 bases of the junction unmatched. Looked up from germline, CDR1 is ENHRY and CDR2 is SYGVKD.

This clone has only a few counts. The chain joins TRBV18 to TRBJ2-7; D possibly corresponds to TRBD1 (6 bases). The CDR3 consists of 14 residues. Trimming stripped 2 bases from V and 0 bases from J, with 8 bases between. From germline, CDR1 is KGHSH and CDR2 LQKENI. CDR3 nucleotide sequence: TGTGCCAGCTCACCAAGGACAGACTCCTACGAGCAGTACTTC. Translated, it gives CASSPRTDSYEQYF.

The V and J genes are TRBV11-2 and TRBJ2-3, with D perhaps matching TRBD2 (5 bases). The V gene's germline CDR1 is SGHAT and CDR2 FQNNGV. V was clipped by 1 base and J by 6 bases, with 8 bases between them. The CDR3 loop spans 13 amino acids. CDR3: CASSLASRDTQYF. CDR3 sequence (DNA): TGTGCCAGCAGCTTAGCTAGCCGGGATACGCAGTATTTT.

In this sample, this clone turned up a few times. The V and J genes are TRBV6-5 and TRBJ1-2; 9 bases map to TRBD1. This CDR3 is 14 amino acids long. CDR1 and CDR2 (germline): MNHEY, SVGAGI. Germline trimming cut 6 bases from V and 7 bases from J; bases unmatched to any gene: 9. CDR3 coding DNA: TGTGCCAGCAGGGAGGGACAGGGCAGCGTTGGCTACACCTTC. Amino acids: CASREGQGSVGYTF.

The chain employs TRBV5-1 and TRBJ2-3; 10 nucleotides align to TRBD2. The CDR3 covers 15 residues. The J segment lost 4 bases and the V segment lost 4 bases, leaving 6 bases of the junction unmatched. The germline gives CDR1 SGHRS, CDR2 YFSETQ. The CDR3 DNA follows: TGCGCCAGCAGCGGTAGCGGGGGGCCCTCAGATACGCAGTATTTT. It yields the protein CASSGSGGPSDTQYF. The full variable domain, its missing parts supplied by reference TRBV5-1 and TRBJ2-3, is KAGVTQTPRYLIKTRGQQVTLSCSPISGHRSVSWYQQTPGQGLQFLFEYFSETQRNKGNFPGRFSGRQFSNSRSEMNVSTLELGDSALYLCASSGSGGPSDTQYFGPGTRLTVL.

The chain is built from TRBV14 and TRBJ1-4; possible D gene TRBD1, 6 bases. The CDR3 consists of 18 residues. V lost 9 bases and J 4 bases, leaving 27 bases between the germline ends. The germline V gene has CDR1 SGHDN and CDR2 FVKESK. CDR3 sequence (DNA): TGTGCCAGAGCCGAAGGATTTAGGACAGTGCCAATTAATGAAAAACTGTTTTTT. Protein: CARAEGFRTVPINEKLFF.

In regard to this clone: The same CDR3 can be traced to other DNA sequences in this sample. J is TRBJ1-2 and V is TRBV7-2, with D possibly TRBD1 on 5 matching bases. Germline CDR1 and CDR2: SGHTA and FQGNSA. The CDR3 covers 13 residues. Trimming took 3 bases from V and 4 from J, leaving 9 bases between them. CDR3 DNA sequence: TGTGCCAGCAGCTTGGGAGGGGCCTATGGCTACACCTTC. Its translation: CASSLGGAYGYTF.

The chain couples TRBV7-9 to TRBJ2-1; D perhaps matches TRBD2 (5 bases). This CDR3 contains 15 residues. Germline V CDR1 and CDR2: SEHNR, FQNEAQ (reference sequence). V was shortened by 5 bases and J by 0 bases, with 11 bases between the two germline ends. The CDR3 loop is CASSDVASSYNEQFF. For the CDR3, the DNA is TGTGCCAGCAGCGACGTAGCGAGCTCCTACAATGAGCAGTTCTTC.

The chain carries TRBV5-1 and TRBJ1-2; TRBD1 aligns across 9 bases. J lost 6 bases, V lost 0 bases, and 0 bases had no gene match. The CDR3 is 13 amino acids. Germline-derived CDR1 and CDR2 are SGHRS and YFSETQ. CDR3 sequence: CASSLGDRDGYTF. The CDR3 bases are TGCGCCAGCAGCTTGGGGGACAGGGATGGCTACACCTTC.

V gene TRBV5-8 combines with J gene TRBJ1-2, with a tentative D call TRBD1 (6 bases). Per germline, CDR1 SGHTS and CDR2 YDEGEE. Trimming took 2 bases from V and 5 from J, leaving 13 bases between them. This CDR3 contains 14 residues. CDR3 sequence reads: CASSFRGADYGYTF. In DNA, the CDR3 is TGTGCCAGCAGCTTCCGGGGGGCTGATTATGGCTACACCTTC. Together with reference TRBV5-8 and TRBJ1-2, the CDR3 gives the full variable domain: EAGVTQSPTHLIKTRGQQATLRCSPISGHTSVYWYQQALGLGLQFLLWYDEGEERNRGNFPPRFSGRQFPNYSSELNVNALELEDSALYLCASSFRGADYGYTFGSGTRLTVV.

Here the CDR3 reads CSVLMTGPNTGELFF. For the CDR3, the DNA is TGCAGCGTTCTTATGACAGGACCGAACACCGGGGAGCTGTTTTTT. The rearrangement joins TRBV29-1 to TRBJ2-2, with D possibly being TRBD1 (6 bases). Looked up from germline, CDR1 is SQVTM and CDR2 is ANQGSEA. Deletions cut 5 bases from V and 0 bases from J, with 13 bases between. The CDR3 is 15 residues long.

The chain couples TRBV7-6 to TRBJ2-5; weak D call: TRBD1 (6 bases). From germline, CDR1 is SGHVS and CDR2 FNYEAQ. The CDR3 loop spans 14 amino acids. V was cut by 5 bases and J by 2 bases, with 12 bases left in between. This chain's CDR3 is CASSRHQGQETQYF. CDR3 in DNA: TGTGCCAGCAGCCGCCATCAGGGGCAAGAGACCCAGTACTTC.

The chain combines TRBV5-1 with TRBJ2-7; 9 nucleotides agree with TRBD1. Germline trimming cut 4 bases from V and 3 bases from J; bases unmatched to any gene: 5. The CDR3 spans 14 residues. Germline V gene sequence: CDR1 SGHRS, CDR2 YFSETQ. The CDR3 spells CASSLGQGVYEQYF. The CDR3, as DNA: TGCGCCAGCAGCCTGGGACAGGGCGTCTACGAGCAGTACTTC.

CDR3 region: CASSPGQGNTGELFF. The DNA of the CDR3 is TGTGCCAGCTCGCCCGGACAGGGAAACACCGGGGAGCTGTTTTTT. The genes are TRBV18 and TRBJ2-2, with 8 bases identical to TRBD1. CDR3 length: 15 residues. V shed 6 bases, J shed 2 bases, and the junction held 5 bases outside the gene matches. The germline V gene has CDR1 KGHSH and CDR2 LQKENI.

V usage is TRBV27 and J usage is TRBJ1-1; TRBD1 is a possible D gene (6 bases). The CDR3 is 15 amino acids. The germline V gene has CDR1 MNHEY and CDR2 SMNVEV (reference sequence). Trimming took off 4 bases at V and 0 bases at J, with 12 bases between the two ends. The CDR3 is CASSWVRGLNTEAFF. CDR3 nucleotides: TGTGCCAGCAGTTGGGTCAGGGGATTGAACACTGAAGCTTTCTTT.

This sequence joins TRBV9 and TRBJ2-5; D is perhaps TRBD1 (5 bases). The CDR3 sequence is 15 residues long. V was trimmed by 0 bases and J by 5 bases, leaving 14 bases between them. The germline gives CDR1 SGDLS, CDR2 YYNGEE. CDR3 in amino acids: CASSVAGSRWETQYF. CDR3 sequence (DNA): TGTGCCAGCAGCGTAGCAGGGTCCCGTTGGGAGACCCAGTACTTC.